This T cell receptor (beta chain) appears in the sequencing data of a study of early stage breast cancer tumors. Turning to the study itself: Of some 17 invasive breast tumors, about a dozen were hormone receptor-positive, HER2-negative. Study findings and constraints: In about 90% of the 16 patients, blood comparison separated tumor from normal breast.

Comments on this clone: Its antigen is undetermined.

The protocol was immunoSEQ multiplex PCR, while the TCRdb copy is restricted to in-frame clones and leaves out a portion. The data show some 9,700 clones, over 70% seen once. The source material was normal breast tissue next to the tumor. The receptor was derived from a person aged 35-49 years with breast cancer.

In DNA, the CDR3 is TGTGCCAGCAGCACCCCTAGCGGGAGTCCCTCGTATACTGAGCAGTTCTTC. This translates into CASSTPSGSPSYTEQFF. This chain connects TRBV5-6 to TRBJ2-1; the match to TRBD2 covers 10 bases. The V gene end was trimmed by 4 bases and the J gene end by 9 bases; junction bases not matched to a gene: 16. Germline lookup yields CDR1 SGHDT and CDR2 YYEEEE. CDR3 length equals 17 residues.